This paragraph reports one T cell receptor delta chain. The amino acid sequence in TCRdb belongs to a much larger clone and departs from this DNA's translation at residue 10, likely a sequencing read error; the sequence shown is translated from the DNA. The sample comes from a study of gamma-delta chains in newborns, infants, children. Study-level information: Microbial exposure reportedly drives polyclonal innate γδ T cell expansion after birth.

The germline V gene has CDR1 GEAIGNYY and CDR2 EKD. The CDR3 consists of 17 residues. TCRdb processed the reads again with the CATT caller. Of about 3,800 delta-chain clones in the sample, more than 0.45% were seen once. V and J are TRDV2 and TRDJ3; no firm D call. Sequenced sample: blood. This clonotype was obtained from a child who was a newborn, infant or young child, either healthy, febrile or measles-vaccinated (not recorded which). Here the CDR3 reads CACDTFLSSLDTRQMFF. CDR3 nucleotides: TGTGCCTGTGACACTTTCTTAAGCTCCTTGGACACCCGACAGATGTTTTTC.